This T cell receptor beta chain was identified in a study of tumor and adjacent non-tumor tissue in lung cancer. Study results and caveats: In normal lung, the top 100 clones were significantly more dominant than in tumor.

The template was RNA from unsorted bulk tissue. Chemotherapy-naive patients with new lung cancer underwent thoracic surgery in China, August–November 2014. Three rounds of nested PCR, following a modified ARM-PCR protocol, produced the TCRbeta library. TCRdb called the multiplex PCR reads again in MiXCR, with one record for every CDR3 protein. The data show under 250,000 distinct CDR3 sequences, 71% seen once. The length of the CDR3 is 14 residues. J was trimmed by 4 bases and V by 5 bases; bases with no gene match: 5. The germline V gene has CDR1 MDHEN and CDR2 SYDVKM. This clonotype has ten or more counts. Its antigen is unidentified.

V and J are TRBV28 and TRBJ2-7; 10 bases fit TRBD2. The specimen sequenced was lung tumor tissue. This TCR was sampled from a man in his 60s with non-small cell lung cancer. For the CDR3, the DNA is TGTGCCAGCAGTCATAGCGGGGGGATGTACGAGCAGTACTTC. Amino acids: CASSHSGGMYEQYF.